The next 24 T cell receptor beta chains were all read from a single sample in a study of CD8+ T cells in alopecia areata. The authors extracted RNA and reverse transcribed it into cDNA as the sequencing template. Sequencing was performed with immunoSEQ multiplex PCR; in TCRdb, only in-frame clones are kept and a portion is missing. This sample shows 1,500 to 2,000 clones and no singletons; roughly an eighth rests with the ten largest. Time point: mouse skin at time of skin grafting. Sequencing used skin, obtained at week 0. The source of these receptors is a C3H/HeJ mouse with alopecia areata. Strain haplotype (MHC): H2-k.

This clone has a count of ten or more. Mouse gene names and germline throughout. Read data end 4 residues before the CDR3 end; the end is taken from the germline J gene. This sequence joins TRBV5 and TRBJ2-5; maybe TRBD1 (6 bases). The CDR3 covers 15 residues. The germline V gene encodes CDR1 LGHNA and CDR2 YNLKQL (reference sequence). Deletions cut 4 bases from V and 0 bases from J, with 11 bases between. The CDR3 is CASSPGTINQDTQYF. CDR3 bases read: TGTGCCAGCAGCCCCGGGACAATTAACCAAGAC.

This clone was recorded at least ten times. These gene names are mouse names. The CDR3 DNA, read in part, is TGTGCCAGCAGCCCGGACTGGGGGGGCTCCTAT. It codes for CASSPDWGGSY. The whole CDR3 reads CASSPDWGGSYEQYF. The chain recombines TRBV4 with TRBJ2-7; 12 bases are shared with TRBD2. The CDR3 is cut off 4 residues early in the read; its end comes from the germline J gene. V lost 5 bases, J lost 0 bases, and 2 bases stayed unmatched. The CDR3 is made up of 15 amino acids. Looked up from germline, CDR1 is LGHDT and CDR2 is YNNKQL (reference sequence).

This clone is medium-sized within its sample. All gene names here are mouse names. Partial CDR3 DNA: TGTGCCAGCGGTGATGCAGGGGCAGGGAACACA. Amino acids: CASGDAGAGNT. The full CDR3 protein reads CASGDAGAGNTEVFF. This sequence joins TRBV13-2 and TRBJ1-1; weak D call: TRBD1 (6 bases). Coverage ceases 4 residues before the CDR3 finishes, and the germline J gene fills in the end. In germline, CDR1 is NNHNN, CDR2 SYGAGS (reference sequence). The CDR3 is 15 amino acids. V lost 0 bases, J lost 1 base, and 10 bases lay in between.

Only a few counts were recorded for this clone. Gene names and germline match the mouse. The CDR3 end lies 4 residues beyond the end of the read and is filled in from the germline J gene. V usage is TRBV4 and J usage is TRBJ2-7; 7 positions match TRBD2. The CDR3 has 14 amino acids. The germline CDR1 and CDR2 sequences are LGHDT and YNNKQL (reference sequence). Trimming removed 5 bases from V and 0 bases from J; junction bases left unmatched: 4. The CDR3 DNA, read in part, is TGTGCCAGCAGCCCGACTGGGTCCTCCTAT. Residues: CASSPTGSSY. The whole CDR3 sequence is CASSPTGSSYEQYF.

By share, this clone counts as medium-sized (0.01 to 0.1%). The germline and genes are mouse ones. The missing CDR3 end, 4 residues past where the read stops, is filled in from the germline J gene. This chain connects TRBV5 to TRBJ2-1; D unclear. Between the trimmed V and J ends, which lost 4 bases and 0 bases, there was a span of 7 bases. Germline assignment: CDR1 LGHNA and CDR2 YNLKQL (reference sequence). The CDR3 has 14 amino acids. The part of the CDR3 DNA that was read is TGTGCCAGCAGCCCCGACTTTAACTATGCT. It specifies CASSPDFNYA. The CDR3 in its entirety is CASSPDFNYAEQFF.

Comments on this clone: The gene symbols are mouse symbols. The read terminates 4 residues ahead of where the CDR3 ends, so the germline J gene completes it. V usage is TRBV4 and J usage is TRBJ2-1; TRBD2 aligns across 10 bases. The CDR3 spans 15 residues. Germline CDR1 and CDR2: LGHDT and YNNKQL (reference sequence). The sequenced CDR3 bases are TGTGCCAGCAGCTGGGCTGGGGGGGCGCGAGCT. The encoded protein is CASSWAGGARA. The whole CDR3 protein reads CASSWAGGARAEQFF.

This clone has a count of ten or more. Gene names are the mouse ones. The CDR3 DNA, read in part, is TGCACCTGCAGTGCAGAAGGGGGAGCCTAT. Translating it yields CTCSAEGGAY. The entire CDR3 protein is CTCSAEGGAYEQYF. The chain is built from TRBV1 and TRBJ2-7, with D possibly matching TRBD1 (6 bases). The sequenced fragment ends 4 residues before the CDR3 boundary, so the rest is inferred from the germline J gene. Trimming pared 0 bases from V and 2 bases from J, leaving 8 bases between. Germline V gene data show CDR1 as NSQYPW and CDR2 as LRSPGD (reference sequence). The CDR3 loop spans 14 amino acids. The variable domain in full, completed from reference TRBV1 and TRBJ2-7, reads VTLLEQNPRWRLVPRGQAVNLRCILKNSQYPWMSWYQQDLQKQLQWLFTLRSPGDKEVKSLPGADYLATRVTDTELRLQVANMSQGRTLYCTCSAEGGAYEQYFGPGTRLTVL.

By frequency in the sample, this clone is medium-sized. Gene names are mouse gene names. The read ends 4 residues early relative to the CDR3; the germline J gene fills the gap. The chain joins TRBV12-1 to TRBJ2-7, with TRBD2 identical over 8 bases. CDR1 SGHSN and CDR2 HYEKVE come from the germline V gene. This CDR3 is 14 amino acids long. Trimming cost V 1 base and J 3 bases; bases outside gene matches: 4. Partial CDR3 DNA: TGTGCCAGCTCTCTTCTGCTGGGGGGCTAT. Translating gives CASSLLLGGY. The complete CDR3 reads CASSLLLGGYEQYF.

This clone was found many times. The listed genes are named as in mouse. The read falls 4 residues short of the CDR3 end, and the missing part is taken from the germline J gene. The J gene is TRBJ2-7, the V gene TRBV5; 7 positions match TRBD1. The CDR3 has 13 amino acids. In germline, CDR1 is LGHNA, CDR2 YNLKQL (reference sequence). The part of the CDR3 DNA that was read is TGTGCCAGCAGCCCCGGGACAGATTAT. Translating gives CASSPGTDY. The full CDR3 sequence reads CASSPGTDYEQYF.

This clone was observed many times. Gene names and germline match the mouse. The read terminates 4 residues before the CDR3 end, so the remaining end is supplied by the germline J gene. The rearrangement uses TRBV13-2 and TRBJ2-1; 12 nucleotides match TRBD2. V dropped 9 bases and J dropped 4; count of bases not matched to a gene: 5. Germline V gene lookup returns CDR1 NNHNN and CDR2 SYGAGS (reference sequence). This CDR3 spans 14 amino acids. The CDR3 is CAIGTGGRYAEQFF. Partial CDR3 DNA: TGTGCCATCGGGACTGGGGGGCGGTATGCT.

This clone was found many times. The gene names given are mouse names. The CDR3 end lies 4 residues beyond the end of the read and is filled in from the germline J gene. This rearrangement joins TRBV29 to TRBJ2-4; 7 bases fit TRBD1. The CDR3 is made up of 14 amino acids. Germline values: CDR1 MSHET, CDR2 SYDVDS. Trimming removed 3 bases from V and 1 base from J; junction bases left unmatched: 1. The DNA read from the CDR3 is TGTGCTAGCAGTTTCGACAGGGGTCAAAAC. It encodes CASSFDRGQN. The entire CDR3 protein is CASSFDRGQNTLYF.

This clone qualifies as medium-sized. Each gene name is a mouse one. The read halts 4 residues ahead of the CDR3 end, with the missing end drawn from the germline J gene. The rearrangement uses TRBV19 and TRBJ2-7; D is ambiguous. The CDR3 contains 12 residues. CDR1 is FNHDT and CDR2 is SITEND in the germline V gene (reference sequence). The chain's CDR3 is CASSIPQYEQYF. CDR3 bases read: TGTGCCAGCAGTATACCACAATAT.

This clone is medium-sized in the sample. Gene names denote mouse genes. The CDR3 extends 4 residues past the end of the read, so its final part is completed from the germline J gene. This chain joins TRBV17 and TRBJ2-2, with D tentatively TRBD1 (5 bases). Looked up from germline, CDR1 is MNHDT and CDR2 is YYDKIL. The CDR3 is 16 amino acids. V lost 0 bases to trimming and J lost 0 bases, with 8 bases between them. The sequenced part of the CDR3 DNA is TGTGCTAGCAGTAGAGATCAGGGAGCAAACACCGGG. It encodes CASSRDQGANTG. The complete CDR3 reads CASSRDQGANTGQLYF.

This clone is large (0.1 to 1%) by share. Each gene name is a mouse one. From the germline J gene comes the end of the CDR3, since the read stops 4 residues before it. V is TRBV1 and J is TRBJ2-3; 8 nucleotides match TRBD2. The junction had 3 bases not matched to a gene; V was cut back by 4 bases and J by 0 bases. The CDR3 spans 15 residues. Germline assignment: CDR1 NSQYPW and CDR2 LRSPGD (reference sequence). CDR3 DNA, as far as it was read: TGCACCTGCAGTGGACTGGGGACTAGTGCAGAA. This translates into CTCSGLGTSAE. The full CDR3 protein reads CTCSGLGTSAETLYF.

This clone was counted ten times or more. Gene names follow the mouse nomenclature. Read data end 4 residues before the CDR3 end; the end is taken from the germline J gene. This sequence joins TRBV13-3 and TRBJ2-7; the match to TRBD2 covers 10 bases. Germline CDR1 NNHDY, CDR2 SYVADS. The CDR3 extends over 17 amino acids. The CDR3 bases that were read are TGTGCCAGCAGTGATGGGGGGCTGGGGGGGCGGAGGGAT. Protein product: CASSDGGLGGRRD. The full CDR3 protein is CASSDGGLGGRRDEQYF.

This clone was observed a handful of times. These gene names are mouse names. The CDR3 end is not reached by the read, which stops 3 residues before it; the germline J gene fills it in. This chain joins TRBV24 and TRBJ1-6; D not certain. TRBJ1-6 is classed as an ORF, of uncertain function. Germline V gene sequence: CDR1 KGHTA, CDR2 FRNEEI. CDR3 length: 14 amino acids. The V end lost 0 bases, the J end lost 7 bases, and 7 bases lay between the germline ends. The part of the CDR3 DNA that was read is TGTGCCAGCAGTCTGTACAGGCGGAATTCGCCC. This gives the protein CASSLYRRNSP. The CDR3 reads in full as CASSLYRRNSPLYF.

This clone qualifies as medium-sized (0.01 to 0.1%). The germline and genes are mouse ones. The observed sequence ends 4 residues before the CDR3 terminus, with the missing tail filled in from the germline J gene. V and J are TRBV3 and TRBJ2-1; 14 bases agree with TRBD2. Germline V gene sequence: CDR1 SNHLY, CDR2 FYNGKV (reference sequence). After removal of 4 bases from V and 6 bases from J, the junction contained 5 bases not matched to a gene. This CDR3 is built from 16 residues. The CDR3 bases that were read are TGTGCCAGCAGCTGGCCGGGACTGGGGGGGCGTGCT. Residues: CASSWPGLGGRA. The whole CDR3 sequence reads CASSWPGLGGRAEQFF.

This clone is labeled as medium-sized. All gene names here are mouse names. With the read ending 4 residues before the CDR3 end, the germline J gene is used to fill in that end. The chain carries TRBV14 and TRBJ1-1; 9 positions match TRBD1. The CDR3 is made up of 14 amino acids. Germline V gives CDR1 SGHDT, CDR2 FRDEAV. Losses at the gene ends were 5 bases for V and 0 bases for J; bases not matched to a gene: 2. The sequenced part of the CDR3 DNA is TGTGCCAGCAGACGGACAGGGGCAAACACA. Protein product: CASRRTGANT. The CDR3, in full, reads CASRRTGANTEVFF.

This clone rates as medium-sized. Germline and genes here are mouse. The part of the CDR3 DNA that was read is TGTGCCAGCAGCCACTGGGGGGGCTATGCT. Amino acids: CASSHWGGYA. The entire CDR3 is CASSHWGGYAEQFF. V and J are TRBV5 and TRBJ2-1; 9 bases line up with TRBD2. The CDR3 extends 4 residues past the end of the read, so its final part is completed from the germline J gene. The CDR3 loop spans 14 amino acids. CDR1 is LGHNA and CDR2 is YNLKQL in the germline V gene (reference sequence). The V gene end was trimmed by 3 bases and the J gene end by 3 bases; junction bases not matched to a gene: 0.

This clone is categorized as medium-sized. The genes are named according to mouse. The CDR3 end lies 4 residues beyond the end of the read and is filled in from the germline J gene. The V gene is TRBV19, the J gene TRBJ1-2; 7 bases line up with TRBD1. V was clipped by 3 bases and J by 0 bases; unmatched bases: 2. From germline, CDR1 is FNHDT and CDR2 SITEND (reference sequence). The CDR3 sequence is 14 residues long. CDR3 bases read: TGTGCCAGCAGTAAGGGGGCAGCAAACTCC. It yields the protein CASSKGAANS. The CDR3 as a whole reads CASSKGAANSDYTF.

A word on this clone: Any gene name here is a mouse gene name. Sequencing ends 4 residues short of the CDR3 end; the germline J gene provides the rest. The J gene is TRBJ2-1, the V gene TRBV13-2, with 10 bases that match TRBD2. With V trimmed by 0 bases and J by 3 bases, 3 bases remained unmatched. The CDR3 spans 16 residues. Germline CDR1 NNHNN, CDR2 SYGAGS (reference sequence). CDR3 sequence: CASGDANWGGYAEQFF. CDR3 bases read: TGTGCCAGCGGTGATGCCAACTGGGGGGGCTATGCT.

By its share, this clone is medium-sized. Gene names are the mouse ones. This chain's CDR3 is CASSQIQGAETLYF. The CDR3 bases that were read are TGTGCCAGCAGCCAAATACAGGGTGCAGAA. The chain combines TRBV5 with TRBJ2-3, with a possible D match to TRBD1 (5 bases). The read halts 4 residues ahead of the CDR3 end, with the missing end drawn from the germline J gene. The CDR3 has 14 residues. Germline lookup yields CDR1 LGHNA and CDR2 YNLKQL (reference sequence). Trimming cost V 2 bases and J 1 base, with 7 bases left between them.

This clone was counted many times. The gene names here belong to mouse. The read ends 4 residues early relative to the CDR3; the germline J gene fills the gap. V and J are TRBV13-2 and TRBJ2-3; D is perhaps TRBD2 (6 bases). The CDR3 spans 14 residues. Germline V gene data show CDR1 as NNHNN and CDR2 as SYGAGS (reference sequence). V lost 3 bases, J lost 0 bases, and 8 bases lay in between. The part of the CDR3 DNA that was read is TGTGCCAGCGGTGTACTGGGAAGTGCAGAA. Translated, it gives CASGVLGSAE. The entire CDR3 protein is CASGVLGSAETLYF.

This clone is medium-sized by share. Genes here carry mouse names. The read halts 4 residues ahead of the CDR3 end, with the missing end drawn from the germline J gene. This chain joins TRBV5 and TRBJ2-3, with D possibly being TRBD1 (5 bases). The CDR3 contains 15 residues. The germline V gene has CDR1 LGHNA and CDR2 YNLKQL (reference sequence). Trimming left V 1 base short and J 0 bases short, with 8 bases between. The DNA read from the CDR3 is TGTGCCAGCAGCCAAGGGACAACTAGTGCAGAA. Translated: CASSQGTTSAE. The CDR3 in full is CASSQGTTSAETLYF.